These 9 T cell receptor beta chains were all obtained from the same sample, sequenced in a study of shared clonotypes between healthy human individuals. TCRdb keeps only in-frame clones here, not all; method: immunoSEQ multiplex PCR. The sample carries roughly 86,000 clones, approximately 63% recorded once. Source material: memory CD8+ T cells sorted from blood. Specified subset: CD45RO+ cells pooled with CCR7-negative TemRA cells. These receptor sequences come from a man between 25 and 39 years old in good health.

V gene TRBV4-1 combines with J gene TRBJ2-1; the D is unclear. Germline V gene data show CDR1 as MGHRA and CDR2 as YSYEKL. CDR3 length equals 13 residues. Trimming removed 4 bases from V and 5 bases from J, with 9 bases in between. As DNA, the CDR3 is TGCGCCAGCAGCCCCGACTGGGACAATGAGCAGTTCTTC. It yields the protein CASSPDWDNEQFF.

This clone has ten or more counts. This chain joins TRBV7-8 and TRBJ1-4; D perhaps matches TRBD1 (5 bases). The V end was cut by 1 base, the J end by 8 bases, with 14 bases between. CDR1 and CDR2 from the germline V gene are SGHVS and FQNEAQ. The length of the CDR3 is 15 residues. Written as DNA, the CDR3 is TGTGCCAGCAGCTTAGAGGCGGGGCTCGGGGAAAAACTGTTTTTT. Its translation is CASSLEAGLGEKLFF.

The CDR3: CASSRGTENEKLFF. The CDR3 bases are TGTGCCAGCAGCCGAGGGACGGAGAATGAAAAACTGTTTTTT. J is TRBJ1-4 and V is TRBV4-2; D might be TRBD1 (5 bases). Germline V gene sequence: CDR1 LGHNA, CDR2 YNFKEQ. The V end lost 4 bases, the J end lost 5 bases, and 11 bases lay between the germline ends. CDR3 size: 14 residues.

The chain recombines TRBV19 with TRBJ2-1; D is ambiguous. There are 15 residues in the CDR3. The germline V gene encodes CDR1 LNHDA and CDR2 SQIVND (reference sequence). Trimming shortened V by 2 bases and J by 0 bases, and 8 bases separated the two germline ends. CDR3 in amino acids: CASSILGNSYNEQFF. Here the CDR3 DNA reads TGTGCCAGTAGTATACTTGGGAACTCCTACAATGAGCAGTTCTTC.

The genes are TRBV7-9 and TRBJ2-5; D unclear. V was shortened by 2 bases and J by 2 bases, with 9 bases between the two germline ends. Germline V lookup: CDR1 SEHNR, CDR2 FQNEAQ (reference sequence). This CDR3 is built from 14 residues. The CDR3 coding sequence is TGTGCCAGCAGCTTAAAAGGCAATCAAGAGACCCAGTACTTC. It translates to CASSLKGNQETQYF. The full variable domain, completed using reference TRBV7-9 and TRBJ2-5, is DTGVSQNPRHKITKRGQNVTFRCDPISEHNRLYWYRQTLGQGPEFLTYFQNEAQLEKSRLLSDRFSAERPKGSFSTLEIQRTEQGDSAMYLCASSLKGNQETQYFGPGTRLLVL.

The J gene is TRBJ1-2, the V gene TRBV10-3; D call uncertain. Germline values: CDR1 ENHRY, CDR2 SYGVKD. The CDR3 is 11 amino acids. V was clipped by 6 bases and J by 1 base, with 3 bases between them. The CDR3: CAIRNNYGYTF. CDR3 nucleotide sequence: TGTGCCATCAGGAATAACTATGGCTACACCTTC.

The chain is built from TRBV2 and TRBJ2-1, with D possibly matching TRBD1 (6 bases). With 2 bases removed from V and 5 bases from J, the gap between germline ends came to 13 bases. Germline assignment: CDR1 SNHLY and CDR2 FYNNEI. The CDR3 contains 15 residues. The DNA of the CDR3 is TGTGCCAGCAGTGAATTGGGGGCTTTAGACAATGAGCAGTTCTTC. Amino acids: CASSELGALDNEQFF.

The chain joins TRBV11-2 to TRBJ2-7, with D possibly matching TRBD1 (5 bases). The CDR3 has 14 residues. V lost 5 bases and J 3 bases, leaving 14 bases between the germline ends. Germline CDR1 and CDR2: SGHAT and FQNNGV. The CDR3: CASSKDWTNYEQYF. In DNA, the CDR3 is TGTGCCAGCAGCAAAGATTGGACAAACTACGAGCAGTACTTC.

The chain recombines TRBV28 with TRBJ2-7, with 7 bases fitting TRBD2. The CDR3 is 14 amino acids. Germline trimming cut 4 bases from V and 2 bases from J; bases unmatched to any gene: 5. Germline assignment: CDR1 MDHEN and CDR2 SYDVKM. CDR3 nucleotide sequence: TGTGCCAGCAGTTCCGGGACTATTACCTACGAGCAGTACTTC. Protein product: CASSSGTITYEQYF.